This T cell receptor beta chain came from a study of CD8+ T cells in alopecia areata (dated by TCRdb to between 2017 and 2018). Regarding the research as a whole: Treated patients were enrolled in an open-label pilot trial of oral tofacitinib at 5 to 10 mg twice daily for moderate-to-severe alopecia areata. On the human side, TCRbeta sequencing was run on scalp tissue and on sorted CD4+ and CD8+ peripheral blood T cells from healthy controls and from alopecia areata patients with either patchy or totalis/universalis disease. The study used high-throughput TCRbeta sequencing to examine T cell clonal expansion in alopecia areata, in both the C3H/HeJ mouse model and human patients. Tofacitinib was administered for 6 to 18 months, and 6 months of follow-up off drug were then conducted to assess delayed response and recurrence. RNA was extracted with the PAXgene miRNA kit for fixed scalp, the miRNeasy kit for PBMCs, and the RNeasy kit for mouse skin. Biopsies were taken from tofacitinib-treated patients at baseline and again at 4 and 24 weeks into treatment, and several of those patients also had a later scalp biopsy. immunoSEQ multiplex PCR using 35 Vbeta forward primers and 13 Jbeta reverse primers was used to amplify TCRbeta CDR3 regions. Scalp clonality was compared among normal scalp (n=4), patchy alopecia areata scalp (n=8), and alopecia totalis/universalis scalp (n=8). For the treated patients, the SALT score, which quantifies what percentage of scalp surface area is affected, served as the measure of disease severity.

Overall results and qualifications from the work: The treated cohort was small, with a single nonresponder, so links between baseline CD8+ expansion and response need larger studies. With tofacitinib, both scalp clonality and the number of expanded CD8+ clones among the top 100 scalp clones went down significantly. Shared TCR sequences between patients were less evident than in mice, which may be partly attributable to HLA diversity in the patient population. Unlike mouse skin, where gammadelta T cells dominate, normal human skin contains resident alphabeta T cells that get sequenced too, which complicates analysis of the scalp TCR repertoire. Many expanded lesional clones were found to persist in scalp and blood during tofacitinib treatment, and relapse after treatment cessation may be partly explained by this persistence. Compared with normal scalp, lesional scalp had higher clonality and more expanded CD8+ clones, particularly in alopecia totalis/universalis, a pattern that suggests antigenic drive.

What the time point label conveys for this sample: less than five weeks on oral tofacitinib. The treatment or condition label, as the study defines it: oral pan-JAK inhibitor, 5-10 mg twice daily. Lesional scalp punch biopsies and peripheral blood were obtained from alopecia areata patients. PBMCs were isolated by density centrifugation and stained for CD3, CD4 and CD8, and CD4+ and CD8+ T cells were sorted on a FACSAria. V is trimmed back by 6 bases and J by 2 bases, and the junction contains 16 bases that no gene match accounts for. Inclusive of the bounding cysteine and phenylalanine, the CDR3 is 17 residues long. The read is trimmed to its CDR3 DNA, 51 bases read in frame from base 1. Sequences SGHDN (CDR1) and FVKESK (CDR2) are obtained from the germline V gene. Library creation used the immunoSEQ multiplex PCR assay. For TCR sequencing, RNA was extracted from every sample and reverse transcribed into cDNA to serve as template. SuperScript III was used to make first-strand cDNA, primed with a 2:1 mix of oligo-dT and random hexamers. A synthetic immune receptor repertoire was used to gauge amplification bias, and whatever bias remained was removed computationally. Regarding the original processing steps: Raw reads were preprocessed to remove errors, and CDR3 was defined by IMGT conventions from the conserved cysteine to phenylalanine. Clonality was computed by normalizing Shannon entropy by log2 of the number of productive unique TCRs and subtracting the result from 1. Scalp TCRbeta sequences were cross-referenced with sorted blood CD4 and CD8 repertoires so that the CD4 or CD8 identity of scalp clones could be inferred. TCRdb provides this immuneACCESS table in a form limited to in-frame rearrangements. Some clones are lacking; in checked studies, under half of them reflect an unresolved V gene, and why the rest are absent is not known. Clonal size and the V and J genes are those of that table, whereas D and trimming came from the DNA. The sample table records about 140,000 clones; 86% of these occur just once. The ten largest account for about 13% of the sample.

As regards this clone: Its antigen is unknown. The input lacks base qualities; no much larger clone sits a single base away.

This TCR derives from a human donor with alopecia areata. The specimen comprised CD8+ T cells sorted from blood, sampled at week 4, from a patient treated with tofacitinib. Here the chain combines TRBV14 and TRBJ2-7; TRBD2 aligns with 7 central bases. The nucleotides read TGTGCCAGCAGGAAATACCCTCCTAGCGGATTAACCTACGAGCAGTACTTC. Its protein reads: CASRKYPPSGLTYEQYF. Supplemented by the reference TRBV14 and TRBJ2-7 proteins around the CDR3, the complete variable domain is EAGVTQFPSHSVIEKGQTVTLRCDPISGHDNLYWYRRVMGKEIKFLLHFVKESKQDESGMPNNRFLAERTGGTYSTLKVQPAELEDSGVYFCASRKYPPSGLTYEQYFGPGTRLTVT.